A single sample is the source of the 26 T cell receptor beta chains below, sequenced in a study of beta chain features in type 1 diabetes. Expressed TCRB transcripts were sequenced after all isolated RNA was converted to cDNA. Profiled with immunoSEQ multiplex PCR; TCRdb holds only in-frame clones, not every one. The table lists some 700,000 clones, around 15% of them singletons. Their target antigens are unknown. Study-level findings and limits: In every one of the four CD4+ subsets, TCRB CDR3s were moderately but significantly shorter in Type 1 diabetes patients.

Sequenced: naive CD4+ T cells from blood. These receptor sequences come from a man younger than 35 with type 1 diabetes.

CDR3 bases: TGTGCCAGCAGTTCCCTTTATGTCCGGGATACGCAGTATTTT. It translates to CASSSLYVRDTQYF. The chain employs TRBV6-5 and TRBJ2-3; D unresolved. The V gene's germline CDR1 is MNHEY and CDR2 SVGAGI. Trimming stripped 4 bases from V and 6 bases from J, with 14 bases between. This CDR3 is 14 amino acids long.

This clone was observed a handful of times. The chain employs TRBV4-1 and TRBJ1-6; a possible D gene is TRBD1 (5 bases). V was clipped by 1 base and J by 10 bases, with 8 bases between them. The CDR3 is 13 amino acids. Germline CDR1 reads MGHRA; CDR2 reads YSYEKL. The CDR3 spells CASSQVQVSPLHF. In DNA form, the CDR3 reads TGCGCCAGCAGCCAAGTACAGGTCTCACCCCTCCACTTT.

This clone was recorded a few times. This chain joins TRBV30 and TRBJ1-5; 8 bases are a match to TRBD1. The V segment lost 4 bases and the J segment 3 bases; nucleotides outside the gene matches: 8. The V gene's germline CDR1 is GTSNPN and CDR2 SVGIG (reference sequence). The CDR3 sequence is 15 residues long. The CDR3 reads CAWNPQTGDNQPQHF. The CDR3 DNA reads TGTGCCTGGAATCCCCAGACAGGGGACAATCAGCCCCAGCATTTT.

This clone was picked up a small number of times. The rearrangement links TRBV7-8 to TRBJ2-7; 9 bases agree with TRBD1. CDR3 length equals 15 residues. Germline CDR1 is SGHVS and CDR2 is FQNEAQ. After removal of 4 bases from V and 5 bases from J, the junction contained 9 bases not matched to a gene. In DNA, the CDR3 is TGTGCCAGCAGCTCCACCGGGACAGGGAGGCACGAGCAGTACTTC. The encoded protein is CASSSTGTGRHEQYF.

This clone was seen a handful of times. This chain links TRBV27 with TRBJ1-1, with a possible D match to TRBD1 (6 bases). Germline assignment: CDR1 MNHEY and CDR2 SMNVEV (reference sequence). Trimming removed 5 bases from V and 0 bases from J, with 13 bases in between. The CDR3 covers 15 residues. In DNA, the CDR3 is TGTGCCAGCAGTCGACCCGGGACAATGAACACTGAAGCTTTCTTT. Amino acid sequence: CASSRPGTMNTEAFF.

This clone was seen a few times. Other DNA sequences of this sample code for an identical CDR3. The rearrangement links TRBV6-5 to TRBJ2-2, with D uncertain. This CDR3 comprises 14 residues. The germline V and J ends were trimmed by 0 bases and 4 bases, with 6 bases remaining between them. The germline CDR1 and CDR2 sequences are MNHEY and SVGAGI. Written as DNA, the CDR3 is TGTGCCAGCAGTTACTCTGGCGGCACCGGGGAGCTGTTTTTT. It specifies CASSYSGGTGELFF.

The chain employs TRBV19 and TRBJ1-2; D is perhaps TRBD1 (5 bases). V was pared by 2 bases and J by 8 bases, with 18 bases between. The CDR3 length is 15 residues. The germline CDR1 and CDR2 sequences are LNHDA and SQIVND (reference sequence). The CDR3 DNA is TGTGCCAGTAGTATACGACCCGCAGGGAGTGGAGGCTACACCTTC. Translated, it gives CASSIRPAGSGGYTF.

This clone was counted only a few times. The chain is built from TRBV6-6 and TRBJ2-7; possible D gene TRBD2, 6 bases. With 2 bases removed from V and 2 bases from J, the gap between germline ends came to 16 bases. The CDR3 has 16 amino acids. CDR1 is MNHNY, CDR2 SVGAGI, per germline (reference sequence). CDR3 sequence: CASSYPSGGGAYEQYF. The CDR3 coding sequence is TGTGCCAGCAGTTACCCGAGCGGTGGAGGGGCCTACGAGCAGTACTTC.

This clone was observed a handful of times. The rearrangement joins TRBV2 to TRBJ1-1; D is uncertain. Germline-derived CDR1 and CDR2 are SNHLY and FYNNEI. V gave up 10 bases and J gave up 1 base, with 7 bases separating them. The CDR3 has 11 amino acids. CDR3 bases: TGTGCCAACCCCCGGAACACTGAAGCTTTCTTT. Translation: CANPRNTEAFF.

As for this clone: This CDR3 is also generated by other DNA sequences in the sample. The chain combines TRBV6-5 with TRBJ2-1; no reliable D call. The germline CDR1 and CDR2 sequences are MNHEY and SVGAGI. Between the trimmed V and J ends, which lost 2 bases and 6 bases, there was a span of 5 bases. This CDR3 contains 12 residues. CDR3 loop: CASSYRGNEQFF. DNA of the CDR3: TGTGCCAGCAGTTACAGAGGCAATGAGCAGTTCTTC.

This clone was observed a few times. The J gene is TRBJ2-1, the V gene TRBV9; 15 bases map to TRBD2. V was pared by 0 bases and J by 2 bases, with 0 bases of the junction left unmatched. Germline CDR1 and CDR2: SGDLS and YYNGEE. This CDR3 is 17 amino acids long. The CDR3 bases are TGTGCCAGCAGCGTAGGGACTAGCGGGGGGGCCTACAATGAGCAGTTCTTC. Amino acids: CASSVGTSGGAYNEQFF.

CDR3 protein: CAWRKAGGREEQFF. In DNA form, the CDR3 reads TGTGCCTGGAGGAAAGCGGGGGGGCGTGAAGAGCAGTTCTTC. The rearrangement uses TRBV30 and TRBJ2-1; 10 nucleotides match TRBD2. The trim removed 3 bases at V and 10 bases at J, leaving 9 bases unmatched. The germline CDR1 and CDR2 sequences are GTSNPN and SVGIG (reference sequence). The CDR3 loop spans 14 amino acids.

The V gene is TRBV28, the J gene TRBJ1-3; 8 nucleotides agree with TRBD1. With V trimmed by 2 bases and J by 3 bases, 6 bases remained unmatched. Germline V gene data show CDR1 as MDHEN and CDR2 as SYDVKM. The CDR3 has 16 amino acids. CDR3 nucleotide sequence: TGTGCCAGCAGTTTAGAGCAGGGGGCTGGTGGAAACACCATATATTTT. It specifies CASSLEQGAGGNTIYF.

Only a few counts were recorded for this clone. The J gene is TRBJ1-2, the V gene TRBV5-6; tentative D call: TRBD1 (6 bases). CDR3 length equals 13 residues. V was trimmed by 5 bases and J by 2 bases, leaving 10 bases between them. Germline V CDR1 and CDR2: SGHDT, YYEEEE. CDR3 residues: CASRRGQNYGYTF. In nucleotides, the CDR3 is TGTGCCAGCAGACGCGGACAGAACTATGGCTACACCTTC.

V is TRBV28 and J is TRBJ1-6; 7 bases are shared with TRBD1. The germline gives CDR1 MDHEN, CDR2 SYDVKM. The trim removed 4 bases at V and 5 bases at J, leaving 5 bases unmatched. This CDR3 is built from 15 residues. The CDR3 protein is CASSSTGRDNSPLHF. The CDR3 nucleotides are TGTGCCAGCAGTTCGACAGGGAGGGATAATTCACCCCTCCACTTT.

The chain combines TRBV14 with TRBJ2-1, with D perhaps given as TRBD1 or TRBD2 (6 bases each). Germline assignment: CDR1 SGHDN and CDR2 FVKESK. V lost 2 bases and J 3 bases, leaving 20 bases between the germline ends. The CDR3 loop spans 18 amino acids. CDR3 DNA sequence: TGTGCCAGCAGCCAACAAGCACGGGGGCGGGGACTCTACAATGAGCAGTTCTTC. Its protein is CASSQQARGRGLYNEQFF.

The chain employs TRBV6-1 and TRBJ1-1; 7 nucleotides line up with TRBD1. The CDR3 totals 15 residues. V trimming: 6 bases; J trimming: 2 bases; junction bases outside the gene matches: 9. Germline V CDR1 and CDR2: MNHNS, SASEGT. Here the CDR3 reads CASSPSGTVNTEAFF. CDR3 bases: TGTGCCAGCAGCCCATCAGGGACAGTAAACACTGAAGCTTTCTTT.

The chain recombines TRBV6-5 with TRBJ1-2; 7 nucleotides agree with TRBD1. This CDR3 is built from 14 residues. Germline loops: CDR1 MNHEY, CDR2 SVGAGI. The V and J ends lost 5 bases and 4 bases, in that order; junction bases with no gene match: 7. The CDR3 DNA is TGTGCCAGCAGTCCGGACAGGATGTTCTATGGCTACACCTTC. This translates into CASSPDRMFYGYTF.

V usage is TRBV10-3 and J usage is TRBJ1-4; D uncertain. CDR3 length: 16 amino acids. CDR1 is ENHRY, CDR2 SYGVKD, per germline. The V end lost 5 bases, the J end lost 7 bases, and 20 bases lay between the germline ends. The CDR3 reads CAISYTDPGIGEKLFF. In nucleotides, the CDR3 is TGTGCCATCAGTTACACGGACCCGGGGATAGGTGAAAAACTGTTTTTT.

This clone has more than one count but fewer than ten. As DNA, the CDR3 is TGTGCCAGCAGTGAACAGTTACCTCAGCCCCAGCATTTT. Amino acid sequence: CASSEQLPQPQHF. This rearrangement joins TRBV2 to TRBJ1-5; D not certain. V lost 2 bases to trimming and J lost 6 bases, with 8 bases between them. Germline CDR1 SNHLY, CDR2 FYNNEI. The CDR3 is 13 residues long.

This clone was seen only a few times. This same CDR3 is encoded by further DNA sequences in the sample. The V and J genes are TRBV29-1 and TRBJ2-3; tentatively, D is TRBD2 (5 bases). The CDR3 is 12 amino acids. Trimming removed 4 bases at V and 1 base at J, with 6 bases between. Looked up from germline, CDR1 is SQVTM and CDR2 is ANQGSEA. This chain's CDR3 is CSVVGGTDTQYF. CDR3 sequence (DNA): TGCAGCGTTGTCGGGGGCACAGATACGCAGTATTTT.

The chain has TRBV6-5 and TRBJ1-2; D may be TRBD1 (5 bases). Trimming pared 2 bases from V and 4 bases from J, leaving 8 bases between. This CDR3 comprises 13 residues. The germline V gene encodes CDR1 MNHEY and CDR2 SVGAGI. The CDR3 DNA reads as TGTGCCAGCAGTTACCCCGGGACCTATGGCTACACCTTC. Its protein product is CASSYPGTYGYTF.

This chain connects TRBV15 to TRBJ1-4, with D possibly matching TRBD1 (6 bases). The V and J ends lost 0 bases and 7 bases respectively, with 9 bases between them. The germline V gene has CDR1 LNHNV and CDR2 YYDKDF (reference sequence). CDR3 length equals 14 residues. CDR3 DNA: TGTGCCACCAGCAGAGACAGGGGCTCTGAAAAACTGTTTTTT. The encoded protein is CATSRDRGSEKLFF.

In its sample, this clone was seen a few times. The CDR3, as DNA: TGCAGCGTTGAAGATCAGAGACAAGGCGGGGAGCTGTTTTTT. This gives the protein CSVEDQRQGGELFF. The rearrangement uses TRBV29-1 and TRBJ2-2; unclear D gene. The CDR3 totals 14 residues. Trimming cost V 0 bases and J 7 bases, with 12 bases left between them. Germline values: CDR1 SQVTM, CDR2 ANQGSEA.

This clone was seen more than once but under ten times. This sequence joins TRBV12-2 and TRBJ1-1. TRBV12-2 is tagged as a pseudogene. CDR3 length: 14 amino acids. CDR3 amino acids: CASRFLAPGIEAFF. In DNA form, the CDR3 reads TGTGCAAGTCGCTTTTTGGCCCCGGGAATTGAAGCTTTCTTT.

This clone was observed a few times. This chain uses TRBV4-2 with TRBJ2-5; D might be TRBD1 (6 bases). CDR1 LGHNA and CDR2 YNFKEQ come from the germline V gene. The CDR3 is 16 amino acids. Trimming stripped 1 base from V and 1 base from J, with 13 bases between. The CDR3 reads CASSQAISGAQETQYF. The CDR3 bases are TGTGCCAGCAGCCAAGCTATATCAGGGGCCCAAGAGACCCAGTACTTC.